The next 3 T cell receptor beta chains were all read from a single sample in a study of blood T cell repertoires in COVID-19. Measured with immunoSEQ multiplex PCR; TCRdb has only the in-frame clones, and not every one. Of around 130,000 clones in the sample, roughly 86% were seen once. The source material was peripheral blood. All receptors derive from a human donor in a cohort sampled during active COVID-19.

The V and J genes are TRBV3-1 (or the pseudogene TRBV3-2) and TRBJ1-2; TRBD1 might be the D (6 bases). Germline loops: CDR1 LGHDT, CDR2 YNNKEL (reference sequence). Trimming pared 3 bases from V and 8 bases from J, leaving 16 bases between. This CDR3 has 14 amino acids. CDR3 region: CASSQDRGARGYTF. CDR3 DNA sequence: TGTGCCAGCAGCCAGGATCGGGGGGCGCGAGGCTACACCTTC.

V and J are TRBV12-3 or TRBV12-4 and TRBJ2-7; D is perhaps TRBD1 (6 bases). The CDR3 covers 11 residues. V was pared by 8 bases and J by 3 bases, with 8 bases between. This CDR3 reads CASGQYYEQYF. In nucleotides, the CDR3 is TGTGCCAGCGGACAGTACTACGAGCAGTACTTC.

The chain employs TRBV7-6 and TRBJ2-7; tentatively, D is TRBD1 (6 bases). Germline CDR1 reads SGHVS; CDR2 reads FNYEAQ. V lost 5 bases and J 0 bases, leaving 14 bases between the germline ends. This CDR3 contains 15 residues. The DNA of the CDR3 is TGTGCCAGCAGCCCCCTGGACAGAAGCTCCTACGAGCAGTACTTC. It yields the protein CASSPLDRSSYEQYF.